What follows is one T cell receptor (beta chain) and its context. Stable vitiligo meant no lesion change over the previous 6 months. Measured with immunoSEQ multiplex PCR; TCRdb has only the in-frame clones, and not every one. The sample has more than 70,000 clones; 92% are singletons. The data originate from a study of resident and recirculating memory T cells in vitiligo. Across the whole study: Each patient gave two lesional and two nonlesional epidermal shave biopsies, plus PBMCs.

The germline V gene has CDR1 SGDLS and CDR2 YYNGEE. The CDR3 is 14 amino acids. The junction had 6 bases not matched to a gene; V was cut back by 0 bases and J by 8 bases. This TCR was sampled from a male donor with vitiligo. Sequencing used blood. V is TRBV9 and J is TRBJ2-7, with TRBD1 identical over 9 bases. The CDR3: CASSVGDRDKKQYF. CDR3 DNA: TGTGCCAGCAGCGTAGGGGACAGGGATAAGAAGCAGTACTTC.